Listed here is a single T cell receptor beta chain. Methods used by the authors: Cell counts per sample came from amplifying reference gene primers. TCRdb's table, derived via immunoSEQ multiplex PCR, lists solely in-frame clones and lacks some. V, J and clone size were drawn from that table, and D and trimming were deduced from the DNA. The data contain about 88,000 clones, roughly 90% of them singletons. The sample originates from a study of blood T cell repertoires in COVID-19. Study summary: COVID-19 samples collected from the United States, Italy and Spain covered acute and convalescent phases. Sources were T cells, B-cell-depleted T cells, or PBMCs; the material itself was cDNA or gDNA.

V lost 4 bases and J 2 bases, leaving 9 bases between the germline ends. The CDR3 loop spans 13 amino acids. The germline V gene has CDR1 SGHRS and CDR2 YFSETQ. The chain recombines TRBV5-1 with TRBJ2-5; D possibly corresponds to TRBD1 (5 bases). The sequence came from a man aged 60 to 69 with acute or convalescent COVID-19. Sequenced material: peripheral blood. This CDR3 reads CASSPDSQETQYF. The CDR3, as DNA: TGCGCCAGCAGCCCAGACAGTCAAGAGACCCAGTACTTC.